The rows below give T cell receptor beta chains drawn from one sample of a study of T cells in Graves' hyperthyroidism and ophthalmopathy. TCRdb fed the multiplex PCR reads into MiXCR, producing one record per CDR3 protein. The sample has roughly 420,000 distinct CDR3 sequences; roughly 14% are singletons. The sequenced material came from blood. The origin of the receptors is a woman aged 18-29 years with Graves' hyperthyroidism. Both conserved end residues are part of each CDR3. The size entry is marked missing in some rows and otherwise reads once, few, many or a size class.

TRBV20-1	many	TRBJ2-7	CSAQGLLASEQYF
TRBV6-1	few	TRBJ2-2	CASRPQRSNTGELFF
TRBV7-6	few	TRBJ2-1	CASSSRGADAYNEQFF
TRBV6-2/TRBV6-3	NA	TRBJ1-1	CASSYTPTEMNTEAFF
TRBV7-2	many	TRBJ1-5	CASSPVNQPQHF
TRBV3-1	many	TRBJ1-2	CASSPGPSSYGYTF
TRBV29-1	few	TRBJ2-7	CSVEKGTGASYEQYF
TRBV7-8	many	TRBJ2-2	CASSLRLEGIGELFF
TRBV7-9	few	TRBJ2-1	CASSALDSYNEQFF
TRBV20-1	NA	TRBJ2-7	CSAARTGGTYEQYF
TRBV6-2/TRBV6-3	many	TRBJ1-5	CASSYSRPQGVGLYSNQPQHF
TRBV14	NA	TRBJ2-1	CASSHSTLTSNYYNEQFF
TRBV7-2	NA	TRBJ2-7	CAGSLFPGHNRYEQYF
TRBV6-1	NA	TRBJ2-5	CASSEIVTLQETQYF
TRBV5-1	many	TRBJ2-3	CASSPGGATDTQYF
TRBV6-2/TRBV6-3	many	TRBJ2-3	CASSSGDPTDTQYF
TRBV3-1	NA	TRBJ1-4	CASSQERRELFF
TRBV18	few	TRBJ1-3	CASSPQGSSGNTIYF
TRBV28	many	TRBJ1-3	CASSLGQHSGNTIYF
TRBV6-5	many	TRBJ2-6	CASSYAGPTSGANVLTF
TRBV6-5	once	TRBJ2-5	CASSSQGEVKTQYF
TRBV12-3/TRBV12-4	many	TRBJ2-1	CASTPSGSALYNEQFF
TRBV4-1	few	TRBJ1-1	CASSQEPVGRSTEAFF
TRBV2	many	TRBJ2-1	CASRTSEFF
TRBV28	many	TRBJ1-2	CASSSGGRGGYTF
TRBV12-3/TRBV12-4	many	TRBJ1-2	CASSFTGHGYTF
TRBV5-5	NA	TRBJ1-1	CASSLEGVYTEAFF
TRBV20-1	many	TRBJ2-7	CSARDRDMGTYEQYF
TRBV5-1	NA	TRBJ1-6	CASSLEGLGSPLHF
TRBV28	many	TRBJ2-1	CASSLARDRYNEQFF
TRBV12-3/TRBV12-4	many	TRBJ2-7	CASSLSESYEQYF
TRBV24-1	few	TRBJ1-2	CATSEPGEDRGLGHYGYTF
TRBV6-1	many	TRBJ1-2	CASSETVEGYGYTF
TRBV7-9	NA	TRBJ2-4	CASSFQPGQGSFLAKNIQYF
TRBV6-1	NA	TRBJ1-3	CASSEALGGGSSGNTIYF
TRBV6-1	few	TRBJ2-7	CASSPYRAFGQYF
TRBV28	few	TRBJ2-1	CASSETGGAGIEQFF